Below are 21 T cell receptor beta chains sequenced from a single sample in a study of T-cell memory formation after mild COVID-19. TCRdb passed the 5' RACE reads through MiXCR, listing each CDR3 protein once. Found here are some 270,000 distinct CDR3 sequences, 15% of them singletons; the top ten hold 2.1%. The source material was PBMCs or a T cell subset sorted from them (not recorded which). The origin of the receptors is an adult woman who had mild COVID-19 (a few samples of this study predate the infection). Cell type and time point are not known.

This clonotype was detected a few times. This chain uses TRBV20-1 with TRBJ2-3, with 12 bases aligning to TRBD2. Trimming took 1 base from V and 1 from J; bases not matched to a gene: 6. This CDR3 comprises 17 residues. Looked up from germline, CDR1 is DFQATT and CDR2 is SNEGSKA (reference sequence). The CDR3 region is CSARASGRAGGTDTQYF. The CDR3 DNA reads TGCAGTGCTAGAGCTAGCGGGAGGGCCGGGGGCACAGATACGCAGTATTTT.

The rearrangement joins TRBV6-6 to TRBJ1-3; tentatively, D is TRBD1 (6 bases). The V gene's germline CDR1 is MNHNY and CDR2 SVGAGI (reference sequence). CDR3 length: 16 residues. Trimming shortened V by 1 base and J by 3 bases, and 13 bases separated the two germline ends. The CDR3 region has the DNA TGTGCCAGCAGTTACTTTTCGGGGGCGATTGGAAACACCATATATTTT. It translates to CASSYFSGAIGNTIYF.

The chain couples TRBV29-1 to TRBJ2-7, with a weak D call TRBD2 (5 bases). Looked up from germline, CDR1 is SQVTM and CDR2 is ANQGSEA. The germline V and J ends were trimmed by 6 bases and 2 bases, with 11 bases remaining between them. The CDR3 sequence is 12 residues long. CDR3 nucleotide sequence: TGCAGCGTAGGCCGGGGTACCTACGAGCAGTACTTC. Its translation is CSVGRGTYEQYF.

This clonotype was counted many times. The chain uses TRBV5-1 and TRBJ2-1, with 10 positions matching TRBD2. The CDR3 is made up of 17 amino acids. Per germline, CDR1 SGHRS and CDR2 YFSETQ. With 0 bases clipped from V and 4 bases from J, the junction kept 7 bases outside the gene matches. The CDR3 loop reads CASSLVASGGPYNEQFF. The CDR3 nucleotides are TGCGCCAGCAGCTTGGTCGCTAGCGGGGGCCCTTACAATGAGCAGTTCTTC.

The chain employs TRBV7-8 and TRBJ2-5; TRBD2 is a possible D gene (6 bases). The CDR3 loop spans 14 amino acids. V was pared by 4 bases and J by 4 bases, with 13 bases between. Germline-derived CDR1 and CDR2 are SGHVS and FQNEAQ. The CDR3 is CASSSPLGGETQYF. Written as DNA, the CDR3 is TGTGCCAGCAGCTCACCCCTGGGGGGAGAGACCCAGTACTTC.

This clonotype was detected once. The chain joins TRBV7-9 to TRBJ2-7; TRBD1 agrees at 9 bases. In germline, CDR1 is SEHNR, CDR2 FQNEAQ (reference sequence). The CDR3 is made up of 12 amino acids. V was pared by 7 bases and J by 6 bases, with 4 bases of the junction left unmatched. The CDR3 DNA reads as TGTGCCAGCACTTGGGGACAGGGCGAGCAGTACTTC. As protein: CASTWGQGEQYF. The entire variable domain, with the rest obtained from reference TRBV7-9 and TRBJ2-7, is as follows: DTGVSQNPRHKITKRGQNVTFRCDPISEHNRLYWYRQTLGQGPEFLTYFQNEAQLEKSRLLSDRFSAERPKGSFSTLEIQRTEQGDSAMYLCASTWGQGEQYFGPGTRLTVT.

The V call is TRBV5-1, the J call TRBJ2-3; tentatively, D is TRBD1 or TRBD2 (5 bases each). Germline V gene data show CDR1 as SGHRS and CDR2 as YFSETQ. Between the trimmed V and J ends, which lost 4 bases and 1 base, there was a span of 16 bases. The CDR3 runs 16 residues. CDR3 loop: CASSQGLLRGTDTQYF. The CDR3 nucleotides are TGCGCCAGCAGCCAGGGCCTGTTGAGGGGCACAGATACGCAGTATTTT.

The chain links TRBV7-2 to TRBJ2-7; D uncertain. CDR1 is SGHTA and CDR2 is FQGNSA in the germline V gene. Trimming stripped 2 bases from V and 2 bases from J, with 13 bases between. The CDR3 is 15 amino acids. DNA for the CDR3: TGTGCCAGCAGCTTAACGGTGATCGGAGCCTACGAGCAGTACTTC. Its translation: CASSLTVIGAYEQYF.

This clonotype has a handful of counts. This chain connects TRBV15 to TRBJ1-5, with D perhaps TRBD1 (5 bases). Germline V gene lookup returns CDR1 LNHNV and CDR2 YYDKDF (reference sequence). Trimming removed 3 bases at V and 1 base at J, with 19 bases between. There are 18 residues in the CDR3. The CDR3 reads CATSRAHHGRGSNQPQHF. Written as DNA, the CDR3 is TGTGCCACCAGCAGGGCTCACCACGGGCGGGGGAGCAATCAGCCCCAGCATTTT.

This clonotype showed up just a few times. V usage is TRBV4-1 and J usage is TRBJ2-5; 7 bases line up with TRBD2. Germline loops: CDR1 MGHRA, CDR2 YSYEKL. This CDR3 comprises 16 residues. Trimming took 4 bases from V and 1 from J; bases not matched to a gene: 9. Here the CDR3 reads CASSRGGGTPQETQYF. The CDR3 bases are TGCGCCAGCAGCCGCGGGGGAGGAACCCCCCAAGAGACCCAGTACTTC.

This clonotype was picked up a small number of times. Here the CDR3 reads CASRGDSKKETQYF. As DNA, the CDR3 is TGTGCCAGCAGGGGAGACAGTAAAAAAGAGACCCAGTACTTC. The gene calls are TRBV7-2 and TRBJ2-5, with D possibly called TRBD1 or TRBD2 (5 bases each). Per the germline V gene, CDR1 is SGHTA and CDR2 is FQGNSA. This CDR3 is 14 amino acids long. The V and J ends lost 6 bases and 3 bases respectively, with 14 bases between them.

The chain has TRBV6-5 and TRBJ2-5, with 8 bases lining up with TRBD2. The CDR3 contains 16 residues. With V trimmed by 2 bases and J by 4 bases, 9 bases remained unmatched. Germline lookup yields CDR1 MNHEY and CDR2 SVGAGI. CDR3 amino acids: CASSYGGSGRRETQYF. In DNA form, the CDR3 reads TGTGCCAGCAGTTACGGGGGGAGCGGGAGAAGAGAGACCCAGTACTTC.

In its sample, this clonotype was seen a few times. The chain uses TRBV6-2 or TRBV6-3 and TRBJ2-5, with 13 bases fitting TRBD2. Trimming took 6 bases from V and 4 from J; bases not matched to a gene: 8. Germline CDR1 reads MNHEY; CDR2 reads SVGEGT. There are 16 residues in the CDR3. The CDR3 nucleotides read TGTGCCAGCAGCCGAGGACTAGCGGGAGTTGGAGAGACCCAGTACTTC. Protein: CASSRGLAGVGETQYF.

This clonotype has a handful of counts. The rearrangement joins TRBV19 to TRBJ2-6; no definite D call. CDR1 and CDR2 (germline): LNHDA, SQIVND (reference sequence). Deletions cut 7 bases from V and 0 bases from J, with 13 bases between. CDR3 length equals 16 residues. In DNA, the CDR3 is TGTGCCAGTATTCACACTGCCCGCTCTGGGGCCAACGTCCTGACTTTC. This translates into CASIHTARSGANVLTF.

This clonotype qualifies as medium-sized. This sequence joins TRBV4-2 and TRBJ2-1; 10 positions agree with TRBD2. Germline V CDR1 and CDR2: LGHNA, YNFKEQ. The CDR3 contains 16 residues. V was pared by 1 base and J by 6 bases, with 6 bases of the junction left unmatched. CDR3 in DNA: TGTGCCAGCAGCCAAGCGGGAGCGGGGGGGCTCAATGAGCAGTTCTTC. As protein: CASSQAGAGGLNEQFF.

This clonotype was detected a few times. The V gene is TRBV4-1, the J gene TRBJ2-3; D remains ambiguous. Trimming took off 1 base at V and 5 bases at J, with 7 bases between the two ends. The CDR3 consists of 13 residues. Per germline, CDR1 MGHRA and CDR2 YSYEKL. The CDR3 DNA sequence: TGCGCCAGCAGCCAAGGACACGGAGATACGCAGTATTTT. Translation: CASSQGHGDTQYF.

V usage is TRBV5-1 and J usage is TRBJ2-7, with a weak D call TRBD2 (7 bases). The CDR3 is made up of 17 amino acids. The germline V gene encodes CDR1 SGHRS and CDR2 YFSETQ. Deletions cut 4 bases from V and 5 bases from J, with 25 bases between. The CDR3 spells CASSPGGLGVIVNEQYF. In DNA form, the CDR3 reads TGCGCCAGCAGCCCGGGGGGCCTAGGGGTCATTGTGAACGAGCAGTACTTC.

The chain joins TRBV11-2 to TRBJ2-7, with D possibly being TRBD2 (6 bases). CDR3 length: 15 residues. V lost 4 bases and J lost 4, with 17 bases in between. Germline V CDR1 and CDR2: SGHAT, FQNNGV. The CDR3 loop reads CASSSTGGRGYEQYF. CDR3 DNA: TGTGCCAGCAGCTCCACTGGGGGGAGAGGGTACGAGCAGTACTTC.

J is TRBJ2-4 and V is TRBV5-1, with TRBD1 identical over 10 bases. The V and J ends lost 3 bases and 6 bases, in that order; junction bases with no gene match: 6. This CDR3 is 15 amino acids long. Germline V gives CDR1 SGHRS, CDR2 YFSETQ. CDR3 sequence reads: CASSSGTGVPNIQYF. In DNA, the CDR3 is TGCGCCAGCAGCTCCGGGACAGGGGTTCCAAACATTCAGTACTTC. The full variable domain, with the rest looked up from reference TRBV5-1 and TRBJ2-4, is KAGVTQTPRYLIKTRGQQVTLSCSPISGHRSVSWYQQTPGQGLQFLFEYFSETQRNKGNFPGRFSGRQFSNSRSEMNVSTLELGDSALYLCASSSGTGVPNIQYFGAGTRLSVL.

The chain carries TRBV5-6 and TRBJ2-7; D possibly corresponds to TRBD1 (5 bases). Germline CDR1 and CDR2: SGHDT and YYEEEE. The CDR3 contains 15 residues. Trimming removed 5 bases from V and 3 bases from J, with 18 bases in between. CDR3 DNA sequence: TGTGCCAGCAGATTGACAGATCGACCCCACTACGAGCAGTACTTC. As protein: CASRLTDRPHYEQYF.

This clonotype was observed a handful of times. The rearrangement links TRBV12-3 or TRBV12-4 to TRBJ2-7; 10 nucleotides agree with TRBD1. The CDR3 contains 15 residues. Trimming at V came to 5 bases and at J to 0 bases, leaving 4 bases not matched to a gene. The DNA for the CDR3 is TGTGCCAGCAGTGGGTGGACAGGGGGCTCCTACGAGCAGTACTTC. Its protein product is CASSGWTGGSYEQYF.